This T cell receptor (beta chain) was sequenced for a study of post-analysis software for immune sequencing data. On the study more broadly: In terms of disease course, relapsing-remitting, secondary progressive and progressive-relapsing multiple sclerosis were included.

Unique-molecular-identifier-tagged TCR beta cDNA libraries were used. MiXCR, applied by TCRdb to the PCR reads, yields one record per CDR3 protein. The sample yields hundreds of thousands of distinct CDR3 sequences, 39% seen once. Study-level results: Those samples that were prepared in the same batch co-clustered strongly by F measure. Higher frequency in patients than in controls was seen for about five TRBV segments, with TRBV5-6, TRBV5-1 and TRBV20-1 among them.

This CDR3 is 16 amino acids long. Germline values: CDR1 SGHVS, CDR2 FNYEAQ. Regarding this clonotype: The antigen remains undetermined. Its ends do not fully match the called genes, so a read error is possible.

The sample consisted of blood. The chain couples TRBV7-6 to TRBJ2-1, with 9 bases identical to TRBD2. The sequence was collected from a girl aged 2-9 years with multiple sclerosis. As DNA, the CDR3 is TGTGCCAGCAGCTTAGATGGCGGGGGGGTCTACAGTGAGCAGTTCTTC. Its translation: CASSLDGGGVYSEQFF.